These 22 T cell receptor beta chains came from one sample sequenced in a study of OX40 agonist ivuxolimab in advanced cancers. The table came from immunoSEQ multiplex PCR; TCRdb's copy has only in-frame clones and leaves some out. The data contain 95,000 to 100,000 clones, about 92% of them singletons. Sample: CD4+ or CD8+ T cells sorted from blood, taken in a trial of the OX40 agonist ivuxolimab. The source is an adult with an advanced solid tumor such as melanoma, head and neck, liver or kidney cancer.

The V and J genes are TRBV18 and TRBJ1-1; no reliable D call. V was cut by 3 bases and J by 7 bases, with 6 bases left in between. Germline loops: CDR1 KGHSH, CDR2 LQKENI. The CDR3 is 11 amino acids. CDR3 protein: CASSPADEAFF. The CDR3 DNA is TGTGCCAGCTCACCCGCCGATGAAGCTTTCTTT.

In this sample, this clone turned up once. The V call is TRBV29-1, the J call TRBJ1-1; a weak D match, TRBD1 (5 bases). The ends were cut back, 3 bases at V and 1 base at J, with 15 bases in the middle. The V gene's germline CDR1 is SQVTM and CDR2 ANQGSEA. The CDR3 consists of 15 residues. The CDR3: CSVDLRVGGNTEAFF. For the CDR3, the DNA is TGCAGCGTTGATCTGCGGGTCGGGGGGAACACTGAAGCTTTCTTT. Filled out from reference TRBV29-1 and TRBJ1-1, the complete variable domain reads SAVISQKPSRDICQRGTSLTIQCQVDSQVTMMFWYRQQPGQSLTLIATANQGSEATYESGFVIDKFPISRPNLTFSTLTVSNMSPEDSSIYLCSVDLRVGGNTEAFFGQGTRLTVV.

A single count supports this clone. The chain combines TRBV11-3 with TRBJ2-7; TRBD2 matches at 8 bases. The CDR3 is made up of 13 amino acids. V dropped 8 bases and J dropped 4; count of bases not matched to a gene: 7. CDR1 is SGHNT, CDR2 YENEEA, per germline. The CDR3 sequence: CASSRGGAYEQYF. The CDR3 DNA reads TGTGCCAGCTCCCGGGGGGGGGCGTACGAGCAGTACTTC.

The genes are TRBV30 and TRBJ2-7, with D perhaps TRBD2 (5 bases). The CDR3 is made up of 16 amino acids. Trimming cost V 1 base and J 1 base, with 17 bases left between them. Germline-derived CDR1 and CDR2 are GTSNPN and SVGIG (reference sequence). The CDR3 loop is CAWSGGPTSRSYEQYV. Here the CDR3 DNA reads TGTGCCTGGAGTGGAGGACCAACTAGTCGATCCTACGAGCAGTACGTC.

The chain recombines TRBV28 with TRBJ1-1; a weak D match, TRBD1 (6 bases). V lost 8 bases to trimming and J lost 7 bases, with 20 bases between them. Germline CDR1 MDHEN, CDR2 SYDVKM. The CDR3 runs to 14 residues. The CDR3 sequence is CASAPGGEELEAFF. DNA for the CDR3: TGTGCCAGCGCCCCGGGGGGCGAGGAACTTGAAGCTTTCTTT.

DNA for the CDR3: TGTGCCAGCAGCTTAACGAGGACAGGGCTGGGGAACACTGAAGCTTTCTTT. As protein: CASSLTRTGLGNTEAFF. The chain has TRBV7-8 and TRBJ1-1, with TRBD1 matching over 8 bases. The CDR3 consists of 17 residues. Trimming took 2 bases from V and 1 from J; bases not matched to a gene: 9. Germline V gene data show CDR1 as SGHVS and CDR2 as FQNEAQ.

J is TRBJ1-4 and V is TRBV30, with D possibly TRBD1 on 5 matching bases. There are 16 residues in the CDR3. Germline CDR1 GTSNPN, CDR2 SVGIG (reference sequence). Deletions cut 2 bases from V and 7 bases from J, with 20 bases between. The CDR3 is CAWSLGVRLMGEKLFF. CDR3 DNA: TGTGCCTGGAGTTTGGGGGTACGGCTCATGGGTGAAAAACTGTTTTTT.

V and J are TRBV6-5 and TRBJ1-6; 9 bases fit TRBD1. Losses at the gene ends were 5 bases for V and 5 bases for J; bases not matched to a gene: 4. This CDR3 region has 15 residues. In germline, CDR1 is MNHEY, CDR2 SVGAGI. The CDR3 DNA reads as TGTGCCAGCAGTCAGACAGGGGGGGATAATTCACCCCTCCACTTT. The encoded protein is CASSQTGGDNSPLHF.

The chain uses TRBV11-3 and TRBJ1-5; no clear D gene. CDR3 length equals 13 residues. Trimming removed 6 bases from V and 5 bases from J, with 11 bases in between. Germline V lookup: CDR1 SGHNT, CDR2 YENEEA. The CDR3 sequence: CASSPDVDQPQHF. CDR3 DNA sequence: TGTGCCAGCAGTCCAGACGTGGATCAGCCCCAGCATTTT.

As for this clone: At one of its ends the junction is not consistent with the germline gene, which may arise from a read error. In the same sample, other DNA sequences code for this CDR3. The CDR3 DNA is TGTGCCAGCAGTTCTGCGGGTCGGCTAGCGAGCTCGCACTTC. Encoded protein: CASSSAGRLASSHF. The chain joins TRBV6-6 to TRBJ2-5, with D possibly being TRBD2 (6 bases). Germline assignment: CDR1 MNHNY and CDR2 SVGAGI (reference sequence). The CDR3 loop spans 14 amino acids.

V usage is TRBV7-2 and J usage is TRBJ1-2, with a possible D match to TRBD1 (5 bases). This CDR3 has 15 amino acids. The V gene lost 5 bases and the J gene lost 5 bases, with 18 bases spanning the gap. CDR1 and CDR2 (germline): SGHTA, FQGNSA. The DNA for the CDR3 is TGTGCCAGCAGCGCCATGGACAAAGGATATTATGGCTACACCTTC. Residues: CASSAMDKGYYGYTF. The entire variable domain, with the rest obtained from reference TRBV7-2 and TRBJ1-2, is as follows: GAGVSQSPSNKVTEKGKDVELRCDPISGHTALYWYRQSLGQGLEFLIYFQGNSAPDKSGLPSDRFSAERTGGSVSTLTIQRTQQEDSAVYLCASSAMDKGYYGYTFGSGTRLTVV.

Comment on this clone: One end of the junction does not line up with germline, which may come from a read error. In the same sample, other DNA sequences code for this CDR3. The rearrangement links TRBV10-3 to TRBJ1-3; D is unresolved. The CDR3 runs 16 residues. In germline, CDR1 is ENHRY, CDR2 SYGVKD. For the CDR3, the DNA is TGTGCTATCAGTGCCGGACGGAGCGGCTCTGGAAACACCATATATTTT. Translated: CAISAGRSGSGNTIYF.

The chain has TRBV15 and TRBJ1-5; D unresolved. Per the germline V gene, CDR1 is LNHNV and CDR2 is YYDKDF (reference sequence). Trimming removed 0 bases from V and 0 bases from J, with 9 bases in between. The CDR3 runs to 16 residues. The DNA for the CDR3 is TGTGCCACCAGCAGAGATCCCGGTCGTAGCAATCAGCCCCAGCATTTT. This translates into CATSRDPGRSNQPQHF.

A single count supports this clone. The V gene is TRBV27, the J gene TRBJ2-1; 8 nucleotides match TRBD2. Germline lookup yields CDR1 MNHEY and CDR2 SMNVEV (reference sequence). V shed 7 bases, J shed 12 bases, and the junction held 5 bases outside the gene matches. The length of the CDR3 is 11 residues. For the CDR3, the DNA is TGTGCCAGCACCCTGGGACTAGTGCAGTTCTTC. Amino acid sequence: CASTLGLVQFF.

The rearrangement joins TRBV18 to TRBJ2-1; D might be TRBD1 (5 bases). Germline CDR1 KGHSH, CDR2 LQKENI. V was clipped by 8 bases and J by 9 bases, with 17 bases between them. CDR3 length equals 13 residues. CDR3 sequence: CASQGSRDIEQFF. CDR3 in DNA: TGTGCCAGCCAGGGTAGTCGTGACATTGAGCAGTTCTTC. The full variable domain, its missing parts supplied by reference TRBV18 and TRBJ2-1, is NAGVMQNPRHLVRRRGQEARLRCSPMKGHSHVYWYRQLPEEGLKFMVYLQKENIIDESGMPKERFSAEFPKEGPSILRIQQVVRGDSAAYFCASQGSRDIEQFFGPGTRLTVL.

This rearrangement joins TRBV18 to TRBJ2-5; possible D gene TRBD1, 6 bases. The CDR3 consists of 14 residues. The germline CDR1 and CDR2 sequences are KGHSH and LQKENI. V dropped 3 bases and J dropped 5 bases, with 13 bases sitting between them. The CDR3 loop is CASSPRDTGETQYF. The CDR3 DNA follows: TGTGCCAGCTCACCCCGGGACACCGGGGAGACCCAGTACTTC.

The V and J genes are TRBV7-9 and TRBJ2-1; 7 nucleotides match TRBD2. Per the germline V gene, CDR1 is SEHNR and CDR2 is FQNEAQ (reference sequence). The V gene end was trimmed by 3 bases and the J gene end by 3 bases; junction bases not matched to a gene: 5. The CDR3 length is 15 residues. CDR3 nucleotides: TGTGCCAGCAGCTTTCGCAGCGGGGACTACAATGAGCAGTTCTTC. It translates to CASSFRSGDYNEQFF.

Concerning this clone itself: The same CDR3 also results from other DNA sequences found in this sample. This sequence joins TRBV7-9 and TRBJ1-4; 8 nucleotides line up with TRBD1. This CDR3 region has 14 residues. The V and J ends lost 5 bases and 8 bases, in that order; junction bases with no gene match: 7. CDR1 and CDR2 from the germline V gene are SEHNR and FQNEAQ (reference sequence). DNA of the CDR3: TGTGCCAGCAGCCGAGGACAGGGCGGCGAAAAACTGTTTTTT. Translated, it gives CASSRGQGGEKLFF.

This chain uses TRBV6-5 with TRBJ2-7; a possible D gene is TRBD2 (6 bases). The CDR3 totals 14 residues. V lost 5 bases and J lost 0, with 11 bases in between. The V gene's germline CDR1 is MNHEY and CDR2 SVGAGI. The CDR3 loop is CASSARLDSYEQYF. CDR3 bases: TGTGCCAGCAGTGCCCGACTAGACTCCTACGAGCAGTACTTC.

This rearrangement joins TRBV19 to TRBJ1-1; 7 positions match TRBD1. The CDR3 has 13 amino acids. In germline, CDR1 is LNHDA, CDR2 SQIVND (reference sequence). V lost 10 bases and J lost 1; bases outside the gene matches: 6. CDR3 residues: CATHRGKNTEAFF. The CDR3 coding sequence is TGTGCCACCCACAGGGGAAAGAACACTGAAGCTTTCTTT.

CDR3 residues: CATGKVGGNEKLFF. As DNA, the CDR3 is TGTGCCACCGGGAAAGTAGGGGGGAATGAAAAACTGTTTTTT. The chain uses TRBV15 and TRBJ1-4; tentative D call: TRBD1 (6 bases). The CDR3 contains 14 residues. V lost 8 bases and J 5 bases, leaving 15 bases between the germline ends. The germline V gene encodes CDR1 LNHNV and CDR2 YYDKDF (reference sequence). Together with reference TRBV15 and TRBJ1-4, the CDR3 gives the full variable domain: DAMVIQNPRYQVTQFGKPVTLSCSQTLNHNVMYWYQQKSSQAPKLLFHYYDKDFNNEADTPDNFQSRRPNTSFCFLDIRSPGLGDTAMYLCATGKVGGNEKLFFGSGTQLSVL.

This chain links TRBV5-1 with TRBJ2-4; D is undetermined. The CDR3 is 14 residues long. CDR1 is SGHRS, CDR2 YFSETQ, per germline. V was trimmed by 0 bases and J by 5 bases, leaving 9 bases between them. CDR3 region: CASSLVAGQNIQYF. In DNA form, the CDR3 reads TGCGCCAGCAGCTTGGTGGCAGGACAAAACATTCAGTACTTC.